This passage covers 11 T cell receptor beta chains from one sample sequenced in a study of shared clonotypes between healthy human individuals. The repertoire was sequenced with immunoSEQ multiplex PCR; TCRdb's copy has only in-frame clones and lacks some. Of more than 2,000,000 clones listed, more than 80% were seen once; the top ten hold under 0.45%. Sample: naive CD4+ T cells from PBMCs. Subset meaning: CD45RA+ positively selected. Every receptor here comes from a man aged 18 to 29 in good health. Some clones in this sample may be carry-over from other donors' samples.

This clone was seen only a few times. The gene calls are TRBV7-2 and TRBJ1-3; D gene uncertain. The CDR3 runs to 14 residues. In germline, CDR1 is SGHTA, CDR2 FQGNSA. Trimming took 5 bases from V and 0 from J, leaving 8 bases between them. The CDR3 region is CASSAEFSGNTIYF. In DNA, the CDR3 is TGTGCCAGCAGCGCCGAGTTCTCTGGAAACACCATATATTTT.

Comments on this clone: Other DNA sequences in this sample translate to the same CDR3. This chain uses TRBV2 with TRBJ1-1; the match to TRBD1 covers 8 bases. CDR1 is SNHLY, CDR2 FYNNEI, per germline. CDR3 size: 14 residues. J gave up 1 base and V 4 bases, and 2 bases lay outside the gene matches. CDR3 region: CASSGTGTNTEAFF. CDR3 bases: TGTGCCAGCAGTGGGACAGGGACGAACACTGAAGCTTTCTTT.

The rearrangement uses TRBV13 and TRBJ2-5; TRBD2 matches at 10 bases. The CDR3 consists of 17 residues. Per germline, CDR1 PRHDT and CDR2 FYEKMQ (reference sequence). J lost 5 bases, V lost 4 bases, and 13 bases had no gene match. The CDR3 loop reads CASSSRSGRASQETQYF. Written as DNA, the CDR3 is TGTGCCAGCAGCTCCCGCAGCGGGAGGGCCTCACAGGAGACCCAGTACTTC.

J is TRBJ2-1 and V is TRBV5-8; no reliable D call. This CDR3 comprises 15 residues. CDR1 is SGHTS and CDR2 is YDEGEE in the germline V gene. V was trimmed by 2 bases and J by 6 bases, leaving 15 bases between them. The CDR3 nucleotides are TGTGCCAGCAGCTTACCTCAAACCAGTGCCAATGAGCAGTTCTTC. Its protein product is CASSLPQTSANEQFF. The full variable domain, with the rest looked up from reference TRBV5-8 and TRBJ2-1, is EAGVTQSPTHLIKTRGQQATLRCSPISGHTSVYWYQQALGLGLQFLLWYDEGEERNRGNFPPRFSGRQFPNYSSELNVNALELEDSALYLCASSLPQTSANEQFFGPGTRLTVL.

The J gene is TRBJ1-1, the V gene TRBV4-3, with no clear D. Trimming removed 0 bases from V and 1 base from J, with 12 bases in between. CDR1 and CDR2 (germline): LGHNA, YSLEER. The CDR3 is 16 amino acids. This CDR3 reads CASSQDLSRWNTEAFF. CDR3 nucleotides: TGCGCCAGCAGCCAAGATTTATCCCGGTGGAACACTGAAGCTTTCTTT.

The rearrangement links TRBV5-1 to TRBJ2-2; D is unclear. Germline-derived CDR1 and CDR2 are SGHRS and YFSETQ. Trimming cost V 0 bases and J 3 bases, with 9 bases left between them. CDR3 length: 15 amino acids. The CDR3 protein is CASSLGVTYTGELFF. The CDR3, as DNA: TGCGCCAGCAGCTTGGGTGTCACCTACACCGGGGAGCTGTTTTTT.

This clone was seen a single time. The J gene is TRBJ2-7, the V gene TRBV5-1; D is unclear. The CDR3 runs 15 residues. CDR1 and CDR2 from the germline V gene are SGHRS and YFSETQ. The V end was cut by 0 bases, the J end by 0 bases, with 10 bases between. CDR3 coding DNA: TGCGCCAGCAGCTTGGGCTCCGTGGACTCCTACGAGCAGTACTTC. It is translated as CASSLGSVDSYEQYF.

A few counts support this clone. The same CDR3 is also encoded by other DNA sequences in this sample. This chain uses TRBV5-1 with TRBJ1-1; D is possibly TRBD1 (5 bases). The CDR3 spans 14 residues. V was cut by 1 base and J by 1 base, with 8 bases left in between. CDR1 and CDR2 from the germline V gene are SGHRS and YFSETQ. CDR3 residues: CASSLQGSNTEAFF. The DNA for the CDR3 is TGCGCCAGCAGCTTGCAGGGTTCGAACACTGAAGCTTTCTTT.

The V call is TRBV6-6, the J call TRBJ2-1; D is ambiguous. The CDR3 is 15 amino acids. V lost 6 bases, J lost 8 bases, and 20 bases lay in between. CDR1 is MNHNY and CDR2 is SVGAGI in the germline V gene (reference sequence). In DNA form, the CDR3 reads TGTGCCAGCAGGTACGACTTCGGGTCGGGCGATGAGCAGTTCTTC. This codes for CASRYDFGSGDEQFF.

The rearrangement uses TRBV28 and TRBJ2-1, with 11 bases identical to TRBD2. The CDR3 totals 16 residues. The germline CDR1 and CDR2 sequences are MDHEN and SYDVKM. V lost 5 bases and J lost 0; bases outside the gene matches: 3. CDR3 nucleotide sequence: TGTGCCAGCAGTGCAACTAGCGGGGGCTCCTACAATGAGCAGTTCTTC. Its translation is CASSATSGGSYNEQFF. Full variable domain (rest looked up from reference TRBV28 and TRBJ2-1): DVKVTQSSRYLVKRTGEKVFLECVQDMDHENMFWYRQDPGLGLRLIYFSYDVKMKEKGDIPEGYSVSREKKERFSLILESASTNQTSMYLCASSATSGGSYNEQFFGPGTRLTVL.

V and J are TRBV7-3 and TRBJ2-2; D could derive from TRBD1 or TRBD2 (5 bases each). The CDR3 runs 17 residues. Trimming took off 5 bases at V and 6 bases at J, with 22 bases between the two ends. Germline V CDR1 and CDR2: SGHTA, FQGTGA. The CDR3 coding sequence is TGTGCCAGCAGCCCTGGGGGATCGTCCCGGGTCGCCGGGGAGCTGTTTTTT. Its translation: CASSPGGSSRVAGELFF. Using reference TRBV7-3 and TRBJ2-2 for the parts outside the CDR3, the full variable domain is GAGVSQTPSNKVTEKGKYVELRCDPISGHTALYWYRQSLGQGPEFLIYFQGTGAADDSGLPNDRFFAVRPEGSVSTLKIQRTERGDSAVYLCASSPGGSSRVAGELFFGEGSRLTVL.